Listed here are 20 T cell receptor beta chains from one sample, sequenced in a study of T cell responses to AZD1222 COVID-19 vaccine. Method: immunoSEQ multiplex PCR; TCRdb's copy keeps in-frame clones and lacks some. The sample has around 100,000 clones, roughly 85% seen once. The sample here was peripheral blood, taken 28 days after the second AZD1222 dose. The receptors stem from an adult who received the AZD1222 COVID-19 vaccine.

The CDR3 loop is CASSSGLAMGSYEQYF. The CDR3 bases are TGCGCCAGCAGCTCGGGACTAGCGATGGGGTCGTACGAGCAGTACTTC. This rearrangement joins TRBV5-1 to TRBJ2-7; 10 positions agree with TRBD2. Looked up from germline, CDR1 is SGHRS and CDR2 is YFSETQ. The CDR3 contains 16 residues. The V and J ends lost 3 bases and 4 bases, in that order; junction bases with no gene match: 10.

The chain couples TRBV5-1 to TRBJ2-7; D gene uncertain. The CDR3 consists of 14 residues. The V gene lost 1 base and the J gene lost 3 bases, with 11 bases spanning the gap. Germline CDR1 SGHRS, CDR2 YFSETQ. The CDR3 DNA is TGCGCCAGCAGCTTGCACCCGGACGACTACGAGCAGTACTTC. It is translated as CASSLHPDDYEQYF.

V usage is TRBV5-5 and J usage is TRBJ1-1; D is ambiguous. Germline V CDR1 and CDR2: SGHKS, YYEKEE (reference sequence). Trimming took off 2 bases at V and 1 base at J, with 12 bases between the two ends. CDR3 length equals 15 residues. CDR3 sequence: CASSFDAPTNTEAFF. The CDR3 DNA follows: TGTGCCAGCAGCTTTGACGCTCCGACGAACACTGAAGCTTTCTTT.

The CDR3 is CARPHSVSGLIYEQYF. The CDR3 DNA is TGTGCCAGACCTCACTCTGTCAGCGGGTTGATCTACGAGCAGTACTTC. The chain uses TRBV25-1 and TRBJ2-7; weak D call: TRBD2 (6 bases). With 9 bases removed from V and 3 bases from J, the gap between germline ends came to 24 bases. Germline V gene lookup returns CDR1 MGHDK and CDR2 SYGVNS. The CDR3 is 16 residues long.

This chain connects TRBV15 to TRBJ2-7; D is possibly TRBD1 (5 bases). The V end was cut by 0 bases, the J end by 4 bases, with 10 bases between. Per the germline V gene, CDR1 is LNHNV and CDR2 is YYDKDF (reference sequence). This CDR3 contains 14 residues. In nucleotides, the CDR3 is TGTGCCACCAGCAGAGAGCCAGGGCTATACGAGCAGTACTTC. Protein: CATSREPGLYEQYF.

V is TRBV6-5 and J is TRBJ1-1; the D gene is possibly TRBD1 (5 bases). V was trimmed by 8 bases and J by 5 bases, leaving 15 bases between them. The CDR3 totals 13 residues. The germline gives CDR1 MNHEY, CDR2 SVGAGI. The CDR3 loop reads CASGSDIRTEAFF. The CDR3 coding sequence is TGTGCCAGCGGATCGGACATCAGGACTGAAGCTTTCTTT.

CDR3 sequence: CATSRDSIPTHEQYF. CDR3 DNA: TGTGCCACCAGCAGAGATAGTATCCCTACCCACGAGCAGTACTTC. The chain recombines TRBV15 with TRBJ2-7, with unresolved D. V lost 0 bases and J 5 bases, leaving 14 bases between the germline ends. Per germline, CDR1 LNHNV and CDR2 YYDKDF (reference sequence). CDR3 length: 15 amino acids.

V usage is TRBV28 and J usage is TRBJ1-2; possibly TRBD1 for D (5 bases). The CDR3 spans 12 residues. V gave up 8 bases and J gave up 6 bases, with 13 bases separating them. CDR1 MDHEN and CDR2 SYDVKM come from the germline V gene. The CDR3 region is CASGRGLDGYTF. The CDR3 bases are TGTGCCAGCGGGAGGGGTCTTGATGGCTACACCTTC.

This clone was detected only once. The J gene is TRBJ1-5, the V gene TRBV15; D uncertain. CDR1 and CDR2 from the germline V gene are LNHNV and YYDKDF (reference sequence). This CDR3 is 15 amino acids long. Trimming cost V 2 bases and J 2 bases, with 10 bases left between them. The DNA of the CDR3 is TGTGCCACCAGCAGATGGGAGGAGGGCAATCAGCCCCAGCATTTT. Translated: CATSRWEEGNQPQHF. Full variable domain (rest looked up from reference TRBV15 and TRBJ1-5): DAMVIQNPRYQVTQFGKPVTLSCSQTLNHNVMYWYQQKSSQAPKLLFHYYDKDFNNEADTPDNFQSRRPNTSFCFLDIRSPGLGDTAMYLCATSRWEEGNQPQHFGDGTRLSIL.

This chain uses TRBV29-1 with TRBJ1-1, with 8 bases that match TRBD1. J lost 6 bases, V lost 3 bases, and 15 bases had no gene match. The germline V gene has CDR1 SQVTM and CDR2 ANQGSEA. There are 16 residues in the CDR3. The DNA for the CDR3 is TGCAGCGTTGACCCCTCTATCCGACAGGGGAAGTCTGAAGCTTTCTTT. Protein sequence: CSVDPSIRQGKSEAFF.

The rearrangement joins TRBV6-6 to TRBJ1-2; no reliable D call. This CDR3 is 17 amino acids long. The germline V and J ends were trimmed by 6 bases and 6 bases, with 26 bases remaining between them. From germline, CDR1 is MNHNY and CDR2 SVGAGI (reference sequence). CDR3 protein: CASSRGLWVGEIHGYTF. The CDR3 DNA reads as TGTGCCAGCAGCCGAGGCCTATGGGTCGGGGAGATTCATGGCTACACCTTC.

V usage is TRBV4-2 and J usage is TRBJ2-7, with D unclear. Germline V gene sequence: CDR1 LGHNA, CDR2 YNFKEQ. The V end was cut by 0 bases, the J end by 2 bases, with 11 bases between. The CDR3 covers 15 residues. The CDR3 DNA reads TGTGCCAGCAGCCAAGAAGGCCACCAAACCTACGAGCAGTACTTC. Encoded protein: CASSQEGHQTYEQYF.

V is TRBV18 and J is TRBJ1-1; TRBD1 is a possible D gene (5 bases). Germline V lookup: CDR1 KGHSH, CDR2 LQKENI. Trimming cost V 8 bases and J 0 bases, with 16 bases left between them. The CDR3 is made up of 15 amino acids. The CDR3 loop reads CASTGRGSMNTEAFF. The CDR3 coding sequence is TGTGCCAGCACAGGACGGGGATCAATGAACACTGAAGCTTTCTTT.

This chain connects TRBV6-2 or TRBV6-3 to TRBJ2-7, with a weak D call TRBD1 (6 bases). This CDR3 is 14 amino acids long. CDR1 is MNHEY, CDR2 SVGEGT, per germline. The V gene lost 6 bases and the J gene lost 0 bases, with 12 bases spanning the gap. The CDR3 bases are TGTGCCAGCAGCCGACAGGCCAGCTCCTACGAGCAGTACTTC. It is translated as CASSRQASSYEQYF.

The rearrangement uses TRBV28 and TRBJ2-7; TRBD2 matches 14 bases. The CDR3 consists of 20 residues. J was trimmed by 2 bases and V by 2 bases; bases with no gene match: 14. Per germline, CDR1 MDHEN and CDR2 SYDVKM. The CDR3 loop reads CASSLRWGTSGSGSTYEQYF. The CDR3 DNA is TGTGCCAGCAGTTTAAGGTGGGGGACTAGCGGGAGCGGGTCGACCTACGAGCAGTACTTC.

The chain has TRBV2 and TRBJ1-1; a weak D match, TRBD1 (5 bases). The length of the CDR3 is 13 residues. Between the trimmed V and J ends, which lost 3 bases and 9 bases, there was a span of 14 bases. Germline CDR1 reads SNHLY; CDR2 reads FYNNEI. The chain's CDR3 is CASSEKGTLKAFF. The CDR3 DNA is TGTGCCAGCAGTGAGAAGGGGACGTTAAAAGCTTTCTTT.

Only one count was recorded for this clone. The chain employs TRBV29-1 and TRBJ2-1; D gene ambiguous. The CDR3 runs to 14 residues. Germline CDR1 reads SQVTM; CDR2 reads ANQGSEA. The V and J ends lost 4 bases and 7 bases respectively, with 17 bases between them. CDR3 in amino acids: CSVVVRSRTNEQFF. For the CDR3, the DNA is TGCAGCGTTGTGGTGAGATCCCGAACGAATGAGCAGTTCTTC.

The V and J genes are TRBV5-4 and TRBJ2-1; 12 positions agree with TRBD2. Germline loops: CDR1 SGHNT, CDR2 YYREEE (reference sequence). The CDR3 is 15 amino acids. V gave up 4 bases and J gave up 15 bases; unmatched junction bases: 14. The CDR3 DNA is TGTGCCAGCAGCCGACAAGGGACTAGCGGGTTGGGGGGGTTCTTC. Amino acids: CASSRQGTSGLGGFF.

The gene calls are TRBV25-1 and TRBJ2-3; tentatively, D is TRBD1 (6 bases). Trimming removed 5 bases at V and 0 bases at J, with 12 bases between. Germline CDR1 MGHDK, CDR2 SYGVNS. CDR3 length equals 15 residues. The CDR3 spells CASSKGHPSTDTQYF. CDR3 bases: TGTGCCAGCAGTAAGGGACACCCTAGCACAGATACGCAGTATTTT.

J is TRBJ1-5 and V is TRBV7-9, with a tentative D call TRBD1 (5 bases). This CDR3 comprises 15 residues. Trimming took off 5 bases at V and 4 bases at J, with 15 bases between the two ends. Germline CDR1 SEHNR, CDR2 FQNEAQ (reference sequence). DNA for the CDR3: TGTGCCAGCAGCCGGTCCGGACAACGAAATCAGCCCCAGCATTTT. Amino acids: CASSRSGQRNQPQHF. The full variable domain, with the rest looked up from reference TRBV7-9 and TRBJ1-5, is DTGVSQNPRHKITKRGQNVTFRCDPISEHNRLYWYRQTLGQGPEFLTYFQNEAQLEKSRLLSDRFSAERPKGSFSTLEIQRTEQGDSAMYLCASSRSGQRNQPQHFGDGTRLSIL.